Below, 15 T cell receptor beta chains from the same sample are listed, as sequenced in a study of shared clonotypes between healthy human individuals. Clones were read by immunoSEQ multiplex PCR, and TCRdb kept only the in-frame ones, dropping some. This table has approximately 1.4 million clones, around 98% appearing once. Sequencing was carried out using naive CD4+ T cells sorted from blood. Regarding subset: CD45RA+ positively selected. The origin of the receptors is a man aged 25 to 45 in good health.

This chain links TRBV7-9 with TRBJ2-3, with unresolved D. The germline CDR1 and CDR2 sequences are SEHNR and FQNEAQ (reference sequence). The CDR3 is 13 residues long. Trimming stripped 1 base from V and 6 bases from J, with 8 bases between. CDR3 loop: CASSLDEADTQYF. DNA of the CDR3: TGTGCCAGCAGCTTAGATGAAGCGGATACGCAGTATTTT.

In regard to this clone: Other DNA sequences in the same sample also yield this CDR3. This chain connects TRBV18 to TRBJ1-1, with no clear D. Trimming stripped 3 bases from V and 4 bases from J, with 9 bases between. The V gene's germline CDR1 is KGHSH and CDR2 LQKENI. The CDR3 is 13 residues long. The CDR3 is CASSPGSGTEAFF. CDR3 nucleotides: TGTGCCAGCTCACCGGGGTCGGGCACTGAAGCTTTCTTT.

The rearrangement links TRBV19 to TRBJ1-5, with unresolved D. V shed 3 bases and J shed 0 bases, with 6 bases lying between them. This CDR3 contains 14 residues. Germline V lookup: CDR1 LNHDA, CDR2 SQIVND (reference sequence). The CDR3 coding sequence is TGTGCCAGTAGTATTTATCTTAGCAATCAGCCCCAGCATTTT. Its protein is CASSIYLSNQPQHF.

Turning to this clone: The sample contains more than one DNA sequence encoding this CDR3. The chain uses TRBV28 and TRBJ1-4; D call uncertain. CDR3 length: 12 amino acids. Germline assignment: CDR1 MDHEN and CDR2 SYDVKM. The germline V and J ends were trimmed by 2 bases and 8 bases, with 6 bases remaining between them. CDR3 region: CASSLPGEKLFF. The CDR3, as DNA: TGTGCCAGCAGTTTACCCGGCGAAAAACTGTTTTTT.

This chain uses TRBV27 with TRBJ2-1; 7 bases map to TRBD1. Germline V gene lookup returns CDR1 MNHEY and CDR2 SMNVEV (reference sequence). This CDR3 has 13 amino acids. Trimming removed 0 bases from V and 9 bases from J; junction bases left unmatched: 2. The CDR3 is CASSLSRDSEQFF. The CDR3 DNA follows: TGTGCCAGCAGTTTATCCCGGGACAGTGAGCAGTTCTTC.

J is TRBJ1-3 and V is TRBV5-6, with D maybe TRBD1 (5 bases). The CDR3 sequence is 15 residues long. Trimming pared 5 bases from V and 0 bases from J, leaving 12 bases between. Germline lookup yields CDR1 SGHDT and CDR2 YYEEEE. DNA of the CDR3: TGTGCCAGCAGAGACAGCCTGAGCTCTGGAAACACCATATATTTT. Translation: CASRDSLSSGNTIYF. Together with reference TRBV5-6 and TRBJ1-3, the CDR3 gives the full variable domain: DAGVTQSPTHLIKTRGQQVTLRCSPKSGHDTVSWYQQALGQGPQFIFQYYEEEERQRGNFPDRFSGHQFPNYSSELNVNALLLGDSALYLCASRDSLSSGNTIYFGEGSWLTVV.

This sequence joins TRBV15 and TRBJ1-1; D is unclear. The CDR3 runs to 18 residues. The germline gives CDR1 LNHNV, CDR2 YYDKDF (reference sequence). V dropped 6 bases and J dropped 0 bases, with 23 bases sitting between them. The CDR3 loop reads CATSLTGSSDRVNTEAFF. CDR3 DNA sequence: TGTGCCACCAGTTTAACCGGGTCCTCGGATCGGGTGAACACTGAAGCTTTCTTT.

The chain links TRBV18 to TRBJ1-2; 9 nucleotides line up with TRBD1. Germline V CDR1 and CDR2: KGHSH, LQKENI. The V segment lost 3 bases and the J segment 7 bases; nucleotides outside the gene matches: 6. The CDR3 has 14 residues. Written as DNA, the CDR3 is TGTGCCAGCTCACCTGGGGGACAGGGAAGTGGCTACACCTTC. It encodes CASSPGGQGSGYTF.

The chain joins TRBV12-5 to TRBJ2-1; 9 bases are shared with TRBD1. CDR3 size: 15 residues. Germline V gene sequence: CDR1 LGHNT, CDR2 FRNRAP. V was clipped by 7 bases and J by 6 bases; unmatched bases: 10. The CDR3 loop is CASAPSGTGPNEQFF. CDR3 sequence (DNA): TGTGCTAGTGCTCCCTCCGGGACAGGGCCCAATGAGCAGTTCTTC.

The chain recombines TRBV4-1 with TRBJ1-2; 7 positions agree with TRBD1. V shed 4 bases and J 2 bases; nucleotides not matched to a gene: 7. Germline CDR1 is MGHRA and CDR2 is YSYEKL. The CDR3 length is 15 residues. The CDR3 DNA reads TGCGCCAGCAGCCCATACAGGGACAGCAACTATGGCTACACCTTC. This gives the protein CASSPYRDSNYGYTF.

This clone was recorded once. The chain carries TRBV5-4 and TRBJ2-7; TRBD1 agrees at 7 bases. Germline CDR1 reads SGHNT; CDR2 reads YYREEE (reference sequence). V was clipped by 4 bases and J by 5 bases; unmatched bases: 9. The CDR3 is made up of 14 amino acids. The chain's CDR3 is CASSLTGQRHEQYF. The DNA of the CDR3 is TGTGCCAGCAGCCTTACGGGACAGAGACACGAGCAGTACTTC.

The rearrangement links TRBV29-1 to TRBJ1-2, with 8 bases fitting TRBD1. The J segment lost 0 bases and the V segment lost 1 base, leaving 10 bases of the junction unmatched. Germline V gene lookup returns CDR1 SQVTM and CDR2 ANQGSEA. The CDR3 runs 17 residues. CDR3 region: CSVEGGGQELSNYGYTF. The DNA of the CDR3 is TGCAGCGTTGAAGGCGGGGGACAGGAACTATCTAACTATGGCTACACCTTC.

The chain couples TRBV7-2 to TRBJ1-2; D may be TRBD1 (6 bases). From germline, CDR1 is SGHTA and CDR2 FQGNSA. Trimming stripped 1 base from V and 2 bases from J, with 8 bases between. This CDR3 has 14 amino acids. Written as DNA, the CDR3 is TGTGCCAGCAGCTTAGTGAGGGGGAACTATGGCTACACCTTC. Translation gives CASSLVRGNYGYTF.

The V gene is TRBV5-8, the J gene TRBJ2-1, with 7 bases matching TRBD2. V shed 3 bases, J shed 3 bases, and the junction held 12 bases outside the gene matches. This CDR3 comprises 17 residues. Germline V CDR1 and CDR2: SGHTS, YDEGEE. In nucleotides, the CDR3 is TGTGCCAGCAGCTACGCGCGGGCCAGCGGGGACTACAATGAGCAGTTCTTC. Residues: CASSYARASGDYNEQFF.

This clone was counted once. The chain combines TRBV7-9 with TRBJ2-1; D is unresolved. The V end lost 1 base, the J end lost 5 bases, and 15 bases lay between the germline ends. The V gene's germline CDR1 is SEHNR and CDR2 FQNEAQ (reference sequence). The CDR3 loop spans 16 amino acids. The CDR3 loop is CASSLVVAIPHNEQFF. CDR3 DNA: TGTGCCAGCAGCTTAGTTGTGGCCATACCCCACAATGAGCAGTTCTTC.